The 23 T cell receptor beta chains below come from one sample, sequenced in a study of blood T cell repertoires in COVID-19. Some clones are missing from TCRdb's copy, which holds only in-frame ones; the method was immunoSEQ multiplex PCR. The sample lists approximately 82,000 clones, 65% to 85% occurring once. The sequenced sample was peripheral blood. These TCRs come from a woman aged 55-70 years with acute or convalescent COVID-19.

This CDR3 reads CASSLNPDRSYEQYF. The CDR3 bases are TGTGCCAGCAGCCTAAACCCGGACAGATCTTACGAGCAGTACTTC. The V gene is TRBV7-2, the J gene TRBJ2-7; possibly TRBD1 for D (6 bases). The CDR3 contains 15 residues. CDR1 and CDR2 (germline): SGHTA, FQGNSA. The germline V and J ends were trimmed by 5 bases and 4 bases, with 18 bases remaining between them.

The chain couples TRBV3-1 (or the pseudogene TRBV3-2) to TRBJ1-2; 7 positions agree with TRBD1. The V segment lost 1 base and the J segment 7 bases; nucleotides outside the gene matches: 3. Germline V CDR1 and CDR2: LGHDT, YNNKEL (reference sequence). The CDR3 is made up of 13 amino acids. The CDR3 DNA reads TGTGCCAGCAGCCAAGCCCGGACAGGTGGCTACACCTTC. It encodes CASSQARTGGYTF.

The chain uses TRBV7-2 and TRBJ2-2, with TRBD2 identical over 9 bases. The junction had 4 bases not matched to a gene; V was cut back by 4 bases and J by 1 base. Germline CDR1 and CDR2: SGHTA and FQGNSA. The CDR3 consists of 16 residues. For the CDR3, the DNA is TGTGCCAGCAGCTATAGCGGGGGAGGGAACACCGGGGAGCTGTTTTTT. Its translation is CASSYSGGGNTGELFF.

The V and J genes are TRBV29-1 and TRBJ1-2; a possible D gene is TRBD1 (6 bases). Germline CDR1 is SQVTM and CDR2 is ANQGSEA. The V and J ends lost 4 bases and 6 bases respectively, with 21 bases between them. The CDR3 contains 15 residues. DNA of the CDR3: TGCAGCGTTGTAGTGGGGGCAGGGGTCGGCAATGGCTACACCTTC. It is translated as CSVVVGAGVGNGYTF.

This sequence joins TRBV7-2 and TRBJ2-2; TRBD1 matches at 9 bases. Losses at the gene ends were 5 bases for V and 1 base for J; bases not matched to a gene: 5. Germline values: CDR1 SGHTA, CDR2 FQGNSA. The CDR3 consists of 16 residues. The CDR3 bases are TGTGCCAGCAGCAAAGACAGGGGGGGGAACACCGGGGAGCTGTTTTTT. Its translation is CASSKDRGGNTGELFF.

This chain joins TRBV3-1 (or the pseudogene TRBV3-2) and TRBJ2-4; D is possibly TRBD2 (5 bases). Looked up from germline, CDR1 is LGHDT and CDR2 is YNNKEL (reference sequence). Trimming shortened V by 1 base and J by 13 bases, and 14 bases separated the two germline ends. CDR3 length equals 13 residues. The DNA of the CDR3 is TGTGCCAGCAGCCAAGTGGTGGACTCCAGCCAGTACTTC. As protein: CASSQVVDSSQYF.

A word on this clone: Other DNA sequences of this sample code for an identical CDR3. The chain is built from TRBV7-2 and TRBJ1-2; D unclear. This CDR3 has 13 amino acids. Trimming left V 1 base short and J 2 bases short, with 5 bases between. Per germline, CDR1 SGHTA and CDR2 FQGNSA. The CDR3 DNA sequence: TGTGCCAGCAGCTTAGGAGGGAACTATGGCTACACCTTC. Protein product: CASSLGGNYGYTF.

V and J are TRBV10-1 and TRBJ2-1, with 11 bases that match TRBD2. Germline V gene data show CDR1 as WNHNN and CDR2 as SYGVQD (reference sequence). The CDR3 covers 14 residues. J was trimmed by 9 bases and V by 4 bases; bases with no gene match: 5. The CDR3 here is CASSAGLAVPEQFF. CDR3 coding DNA: TGCGCCAGCAGTGCGGGACTAGCGGTTCCTGAGCAGTTCTTC.

The J gene is TRBJ2-3, the V gene TRBV6-6; 8 bases are shared with TRBD1. The CDR3 contains 16 residues. The germline V gene encodes CDR1 MNHNY and CDR2 SVGAGI (reference sequence). V shed 5 bases, J shed 1 base, and the junction held 8 bases outside the gene matches. The DNA for the CDR3 is TGTGCCAGCAGTACTCCCAGGGGGCGAGGCACAGATACGCAGTATTTT. Translation: CASSTPRGRGTDTQYF.

This clone was counted only a few times. This chain links TRBV11-3 with TRBJ2-5, with D possibly matching TRBD2 (5 bases). Germline V gene lookup returns CDR1 SGHNT and CDR2 YENEEA. Trimming left V 1 base short and J 5 bases short, with 14 bases between. This CDR3 is 15 amino acids long. The CDR3 DNA is TGTGCCAGCAGCTTAGCGGGGAACCAATTCGAGACCCAGTACTTC. Its translation: CASSLAGNQFETQYF.

V and J are TRBV7-3 and TRBJ2-3; TRBD2 agrees at 10 bases. Trimming at V came to 3 bases and at J to 1 base, leaving 4 bases not matched to a gene. The CDR3 length is 16 residues. The germline CDR1 and CDR2 sequences are SGHTA and FQGTGA. DNA for the CDR3: TGTGCCAGCAGCTTGCTAGCGGGGGTGCGCACAGATACGCAGTATTTT. As protein: CASSLLAGVRTDTQYF.

The CDR3 region is CASSPGQGTREAFF. CDR3 nucleotide sequence: TGTGCCAGCAGCCCGGGACAGGGGACACGTGAAGCTTTCTTT. The chain recombines TRBV7-2 with TRBJ1-1; TRBD1 agrees at 10 bases. Germline-derived CDR1 and CDR2 are SGHTA and FQGNSA. The CDR3 is made up of 14 amino acids. The trim removed 5 bases at V and 7 bases at J, leaving 7 bases unmatched.

This clone was seen more than once but under ten times. The chain recombines TRBV13 with TRBJ1-2; 7 bases fit TRBD1. The CDR3 contains 15 residues. Trimming took 5 bases from V and 3 from J; bases not matched to a gene: 9. Germline-derived CDR1 and CDR2 are PRHDT and FYEKMQ (reference sequence). The CDR3 region is CASSLYRDSYYGYTF. The CDR3 nucleotides are TGTGCCAGCAGCCTATACCGGGACAGCTACTATGGCTACACCTTC.

V is TRBV9 and J is TRBJ2-7; possibly TRBD2 for D (6 bases). Looked up from germline, CDR1 is SGDLS and CDR2 is YYNGEE. V gave up 4 bases and J gave up 7 bases, with 21 bases separating them. The CDR3 covers 15 residues. The CDR3 DNA sequence: TGTGCCAGCAGCCCTGTTGGCGGGACCGATGCTGAGCAGTACTTC. It translates to CASSPVGGTDAEQYF.

The chain couples TRBV19 to TRBJ1-5; no reliable D call. V was clipped by 4 bases and J by 0 bases, with 13 bases between them. Germline lookup yields CDR1 LNHDA and CDR2 SQIVND (reference sequence). The CDR3 extends over 16 amino acids. The CDR3 DNA is TGTGCCAGTAGTAGGGCGAGCATCAATAGCAATCAGCCCCAGCATTTT. Its translation is CASSRASINSNQPQHF. The entire variable domain, with the rest obtained from reference TRBV19 and TRBJ1-5, is as follows: DGGITQSPKYLFRKEGQNVTLSCEQNLNHDAMYWYRQDPGQGLRLIYYSQIVNDFQKGDIAEGYSVSREKKESFPLTVTSAQKNPTAFYLCASSRASINSNQPQHFGDGTRLSIL.

The rearrangement joins TRBV29-1 to TRBJ1-5; tentative D call: TRBD1 (5 bases). Germline CDR1 SQVTM, CDR2 ANQGSEA. V lost 5 bases to trimming and J lost 0 bases, with 8 bases between them. The CDR3 extends over 13 amino acids. The CDR3 DNA follows: TGCAGCGTTAGTACAGGTAGCAATCAGCCCCAGCATTTT. Residues: CSVSTGSNQPQHF.

The genes are TRBV4-2 and TRBJ2-3; 11 bases agree with TRBD2. The germline V gene encodes CDR1 LGHNA and CDR2 YNFKEQ. CDR3 length: 18 residues. V lost 1 base and J lost 0; bases outside the gene matches: 6. The CDR3 nucleotides read TGTGCCAGCAGCCAAGCGCTAGCGGGAGGAACTAGCACAGATACGCAGTATTTT. As protein: CASSQALAGGTSTDTQYF.

The V gene is TRBV19, the J gene TRBJ1-1; tentative D call: TRBD1 (6 bases). CDR3 size: 15 residues. Deletions cut 3 bases from V and 12 bases from J, with 23 bases between. The germline CDR1 and CDR2 sequences are LNHDA and SQIVND (reference sequence). The CDR3 sequence is CASSISRAGVTGSFF. CDR3 nucleotides: TGTGCCAGTAGTATTTCGCGAGCAGGGGTGACGGGATCTTTCTTT.

The rearrangement links TRBV28 to TRBJ1-3, with D maybe TRBD1 (6 bases). The V gene lost 2 bases and the J gene lost 4 bases, with 12 bases spanning the gap. CDR3 size: 15 residues. The germline V gene has CDR1 MDHEN and CDR2 SYDVKM. The CDR3 region has the DNA TGTGCCAGCAGTTTACTAACGACAGGCGGAAACACCATATATTTT. This gives the protein CASSLLTTGGNTIYF.

The rearrangement links TRBV6-1 to TRBJ1-1, with D perhaps matching TRBD1 (5 bases). The germline V gene has CDR1 MNHNS and CDR2 SASEGT. This CDR3 has 15 amino acids. V was clipped by 4 bases and J by 3 bases, with 15 bases between them. The CDR3 bases are TGTGCCAGCAGTGCCAAGCCCGGGGGGGACACTGAAGCTTTCTTT. It codes for CASSAKPGGDTEAFF.

This clone was counted a few times. J is TRBJ2-7 and V is TRBV11-2; 10 bases are shared with TRBD2. CDR1 and CDR2 from the germline V gene are SGHAT and FQNNGV. The CDR3 spans 12 residues. The V segment lost 6 bases and the J segment 13 bases; nucleotides outside the gene matches: 9. CDR3 nucleotide sequence: TGTGCCAGCAGTTCTTCCGGGACTAGCGACTACTTC. Its protein is CASSSSGTSDYF.

The genes are TRBV9 and TRBJ1-6; TRBD1 aligns across 9 bases. The V and J ends lost 3 bases and 5 bases, in that order; junction bases with no gene match: 6. CDR1 and CDR2 (germline): SGDLS, YYNGEE. The CDR3 is 16 amino acids. CDR3: CASSAFGTGNNSPLHF. The CDR3 nucleotides read TGTGCCAGCAGCGCCTTTGGGACAGGGAATAATTCACCCCTCCACTTT.

The chain uses TRBV7-8 and TRBJ1-1; perhaps TRBD1 as D (5 bases). The CDR3 consists of 15 residues. Trimming removed 6 bases from V and 1 base from J, with 15 bases in between. Germline loops: CDR1 SGHVS, CDR2 FQNEAQ. CDR3 residues: CASRRVLGQNTEAFF. The CDR3 nucleotides read TGTGCCAGCAGAAGAGTGCTCGGACAGAACACTGAAGCTTTCTTT.